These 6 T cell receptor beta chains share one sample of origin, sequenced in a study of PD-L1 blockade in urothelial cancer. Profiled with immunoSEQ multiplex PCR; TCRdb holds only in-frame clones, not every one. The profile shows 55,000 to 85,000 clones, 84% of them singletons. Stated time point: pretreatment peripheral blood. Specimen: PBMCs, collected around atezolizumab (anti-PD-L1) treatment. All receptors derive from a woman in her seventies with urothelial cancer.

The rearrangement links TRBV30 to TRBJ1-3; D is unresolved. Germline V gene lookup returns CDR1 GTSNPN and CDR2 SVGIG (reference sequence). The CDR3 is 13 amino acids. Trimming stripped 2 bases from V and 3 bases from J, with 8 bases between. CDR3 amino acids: CAWSRVRGNTIYF. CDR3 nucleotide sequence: TGTGCCTGGAGTCGGGTTCGTGGAAACACCATATATTTT.

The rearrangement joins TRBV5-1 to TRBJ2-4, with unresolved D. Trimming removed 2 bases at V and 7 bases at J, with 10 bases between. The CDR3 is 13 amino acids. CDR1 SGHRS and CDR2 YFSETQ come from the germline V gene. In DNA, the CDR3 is TGCGCCAGCAGCTTTCGGGTCGGGAACATTCAGTACTTC. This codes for CASSFRVGNIQYF.

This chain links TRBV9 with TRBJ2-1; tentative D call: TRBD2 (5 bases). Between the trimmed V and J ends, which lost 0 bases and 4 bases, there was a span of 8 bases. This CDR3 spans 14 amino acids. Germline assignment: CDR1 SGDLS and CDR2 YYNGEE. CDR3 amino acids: CASSVVPGYNEQFF. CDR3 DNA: TGTGCCAGCAGCGTAGTTCCGGGGTACAATGAGCAGTTCTTC.

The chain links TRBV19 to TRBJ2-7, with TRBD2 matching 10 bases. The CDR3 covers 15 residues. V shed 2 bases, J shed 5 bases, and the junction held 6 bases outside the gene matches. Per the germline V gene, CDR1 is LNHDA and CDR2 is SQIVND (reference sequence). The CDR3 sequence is CASSIRSGRNNEQYF. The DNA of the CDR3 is TGTGCCAGTAGTATACGTAGCGGGAGGAACAACGAGCAGTACTTC.

The CDR3 coding sequence is TGCGCCAGCAGCGTGGGGACTAGCGGATCCACAGATACGCAGTATTTT. Translation: CASSVGTSGSTDTQYF. This chain joins TRBV5-1 and TRBJ2-3; TRBD2 matches 11 bases. Trimming removed 4 bases from V and 2 bases from J; junction bases left unmatched: 6. The CDR3 extends over 16 amino acids. The germline V gene has CDR1 SGHRS and CDR2 YFSETQ.

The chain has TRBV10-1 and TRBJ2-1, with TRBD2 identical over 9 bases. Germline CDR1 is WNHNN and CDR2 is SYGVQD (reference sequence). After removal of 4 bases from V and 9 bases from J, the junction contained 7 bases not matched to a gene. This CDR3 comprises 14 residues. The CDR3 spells CASSAAGGLTEQFF. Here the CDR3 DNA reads TGCGCCAGCAGTGCTGCGGGGGGGCTCACTGAGCAGTTCTTC.